These 10 T cell receptor beta chains share one sample of origin, sequenced in a study of identical twins. TCRdb independently ran MiXCR on the 5' RACE reads; one entry per CDR3 protein. Of about 530,000 distinct CDR3 sequences in the sample, about 15% were seen once. These data also formed part of another study, on yellow fever vaccine responses in identical twins.

The sequenced sample consisted of CD4+ T cells sorted from blood. These receptors all stem from a woman aged 18-29 years in good health.

The rearrangement links TRBV3-1 to TRBJ2-2, with a possible D match to TRBD1 (5 bases). Trimming pared 7 bases from V and 4 bases from J, leaving 10 bases between. The CDR3 has 13 residues. Germline CDR1 and CDR2: LGHDT and YNNKEL (reference sequence). The CDR3 loop is CASTKTGTGELFF. The CDR3 bases are TGTGCCAGCACCAAAACAGGCACCGGGGAGCTGTTTTTT. Based on the CDR3 plus reference TRBV3-1 and TRBJ2-2, the full variable domain is DTAVSQTPKYLVTQMGNDKSIKCEQNLGHDTMYWYKQDSKKFLKIMFSYNNKELIINETVPNRFSPKSPDKAHLNLHINSLELGDSAVYFCASTKTGTGELFFGEGSRLTVL.

The chain recombines TRBV12-3 or TRBV12-4 with TRBJ2-6, with 7 positions matching TRBD2. V was pared by 6 bases and J by 6 bases, with 17 bases of the junction left unmatched. The CDR3 spans 18 residues. The CDR3, as DNA: TGTGCCAGCAGCCCGCCCATGGGGAGGGGATCTAAGGCCAACGTCCTGACTTTC. Translation: CASSPPMGRGSKANVLTF.

This clonotype was observed a single time. It is likely a read error, because the conserved phenylalanine at the end of the CDR3 is missing. The chain has TRBV7-2 and TRBJ1-6; perhaps TRBD1 as D (5 bases). Germline V CDR1 and CDR2: SGHTA, FQGNSA. The CDR3 runs to 12 residues. Trimming removed 7 bases from V and 5 bases from J, with 6 bases in between. This CDR3 reads CASTGNNSPLHV. The DNA of the CDR3 is TGTGCCAGCACAGGGAATAATTCACCCCTCCACGTT.

CDR3 residues: CATSDFGLAGVDTQYF. In nucleotides, the CDR3 is TGTGCCACCAGTGACTTTGGACTAGCGGGAGTAGATACGCAGTATTTT. The chain joins TRBV24-1 to TRBJ2-3, with 13 bases that match TRBD2. This CDR3 is built from 16 residues. The junction had 5 bases not matched to a gene; V was cut back by 4 bases and J by 5 bases. The germline V gene has CDR1 KGHDR and CDR2 SFDVKD.

CDR3 loop: CASGYRGRSGNTIYF. For the CDR3, the DNA is TGTGCCAGCGGATACAGGGGCCGCTCTGGAAACACCATATATTTT. The gene calls are TRBV28 and TRBJ1-3; TRBD1 matches at 7 bases. The CDR3 sequence is 15 residues long. The junction had 7 bases not matched to a gene; V was cut back by 8 bases and J by 0 bases. The germline V gene encodes CDR1 MDHEN and CDR2 SYDVKM.

This clonotype was observed many times. This chain uses TRBV12-3 or TRBV12-4 with TRBJ1-1; tentatively, D is TRBD1 (6 bases). Trimming took 3 bases from V and 3 from J, leaving 11 bases between them. The CDR3 has 14 amino acids. CDR3 DNA: TGTGCCAGCAGTTTCGCAGGGGAGTACACTGAAGCTTTCTTT. Translated, it gives CASSFAGEYTEAFF.

This clonotype was counted only a few times. The chain is built from TRBV9 and TRBJ2-3, with D possibly TRBD2 on 7 matching bases. Trimming left V 2 bases short and J 2 bases short, with 15 bases between. The germline V gene encodes CDR1 SGDLS and CDR2 YYNGEE. CDR3 length: 16 amino acids. This chain's CDR3 is CASSVGRRGPTDTQYF. The CDR3 nucleotides read TGTGCCAGCAGCGTCGGACGGCGGGGGCCCACAGATACGCAGTATTTT.

This clonotype was counted a few times. V and J are TRBV5-1 and TRBJ2-1; 8 nucleotides agree with TRBD2. V lost 1 base, J lost 3 bases, and 6 bases stayed unmatched. In germline, CDR1 is SGHRS, CDR2 YFSETQ. CDR3 length: 16 residues. The CDR3 loop is CASSLLGGGFYNEQFF. CDR3 DNA: TGCGCCAGCAGCTTGCTCGGGGGGGGATTCTACAATGAGCAGTTCTTC.

The V gene is TRBV11-2, the J gene TRBJ2-5; 8 nucleotides match TRBD1. The V segment lost 5 bases and the J segment 5 bases; nucleotides outside the gene matches: 7. This CDR3 has 14 amino acids. The germline gives CDR1 SGHAT, CDR2 FQNNGV. The CDR3, as DNA: TGTGCCAGCAGCCCGTGGACAGGGTCCGAGACCCAGTACTTC. Residues: CASSPWTGSETQYF.

V and J are TRBV6-1 and TRBJ2-7; possibly TRBD1 for D (6 bases). The CDR3 length is 13 residues. V lost 5 bases and J lost 0, with 8 bases in between. Germline assignment: CDR1 MNHNS and CDR2 SASEGT. DNA for the CDR3: TGTGCCAGCAGTACAGGGACCTCCTACGAGCAGTACTTC. Translated: CASSTGTSYEQYF.